This entry features one T cell receptor beta chain sequence. What antigen it recognizes has not been identified. No clone much larger than this one lies a single base away; base qualities are absent. The germline V and J ends show losses of 3 bases and 1 base respectively, and no gene match explains 2 bases of the junction. Per the germline V gene, KGHSH is the CDR1 and LQKENI is the CDR2. The CDR3 covers 14 residues, taking in both the cysteine and the phenylalanine. Just CDR3 DNA is preserved here, 42 bases in frame from base 1. The immunoSEQ hsTCRB v3.0 assay was used at survey level resolution to sequence the TRB variable region. TRB sequencing targeted a depth of 40,000-50,000 T-cell genomes per sample. Pooled TRB libraries were sequenced on an Illumina MiSeq with a v3 150-cycle kit. Processing in the source paper ran as follows. Repertoire analysis was performed in R inside a reproducible Nextflow workflow that covered QC, data transformation and analysis. LymphoSeq2, an R package for AIRR-Seq data exploration, was used to implement custom analyses. A few samples yielding fewer than 5000 total TRB sequences were excluded, leaving more than 150 analyzed HIV repertoires. Among the roughly 190 retained HIV repertoires, 55 to 65 were collected before ART initiation and approximately 130 were collected after ART initiation. Each repertoire was downsampled to 5000 TRB nucleotide sequences, and summary statistics were averaged across 100 downsampling iterations. The analysis kept only TRB sequences whose CDR3 regions were at least seven amino acids long. Diversity was assessed using a clonality score derived from Shannon entropy and using the Gini coefficient. Repertoire networks linked the top 5000 CDR3 amino acid sequences whenever two sequences differed by an edit distance of one. For TRB CDR3 amino acid sequences, GLIPH2 was used to predict antigen specificity groups and MHC restriction. To flag known associations with CMV, EBV, HIV or tissue antigens, CDR3 amino acid sequences were compared against VDJdb and McPAS-TCR. Pre-ART, post-ART and control groups were compared with Wilcoxon signed-rank tests and Holm-Bonferroni correction. Held by TCRdb, this immuneACCESS table contains in-frame sequences only and omits some clones. Under half of the omission traces to an unresolved V gene where checked; the cause of the rest is unknown. Clonal size and the V and J genes are those of that table, whereas D and trimming came from the DNA. The sample table records 30,000 to 45,000 clones; more than 80% of these occur just once. The leading ten clones occupy around 5.8% of the sample.

These data belong to a study of long-term antiretroviral therapy in people with HIV (dated by TCRdb to between 2022 and 2023). In the study overall: Collection of the earliest samples took place about a decade ahead of the 2015 WHO recommendation for immediate ART, at a time when ART was typically delayed until CD4 counts fell. A retrospective serial study tested whether changes in peripheral blood TRB repertoire composition and diversity were associated with ART initiation and durable HIV suppression. A total of 150 to 200 cryopreserved PBMC samples came from 25 to 35 adults with confirmed HIV infection and were collected serially over a mean of roughly six years (range 1-12). Of the roughly 30 participants with HIV, about twelve were female. Test extractions of a monoclonal T-cell line alongside under 35 polyclonal samples showed no cross-contamination during QIAcube processing.

To be included, a participant needed at least one PBMC sample from before ART initiation plus at least two post-ART samples. Every participant with HIV received treatment in the United States of America. Before DNA extraction, cryopreserved samples of about 1-11 million PBMC were thawed and then washed. At the time of the earliest PBMC sample, participants with HIV were aged between roughly 20 and 54 years. PBMC samples from each participant spanned 1-4 timepoints before ART initiation and 2-8 timepoints after ART initiation, with a median of 7 samples. Serial HIV viral load, CD4+ T-cell count, ART history and demographic data were obtained for every participant. Genomic DNA was extracted from unsorted PBMC with a Qiagen kit on a QIAcube, with processing performed in batches of 12 samples. Overall study results and their limits: The samples span the years 2004 to 2017, and the ART regimens used may be less effective than current regimens. Since PBMC availability was limited, sequencing covered only the TCR beta chain, with no alpha chain pairing. CDR3 length ranges in HIV repertoires were narrower than in controls, and network structure suggested an antigen-experienced repertoire with only a slight naive shift after ART. No data were available on ART adherence, viral resistance or therapy changes, limiting inferences about post-ART repertoire changes. Because pre-ART samples had limited cell numbers, profiling was done on unsorted PBMC rather than on sorted CD4+ and CD8+ T cells. Expanded TRB clones identified before ART initiation dominated the repertoire across all time points, though the dominance fluctuated and decreased in many PLHIV after ART. ART initiation was associated with a significant increase in TRB diversity, but diversity stayed significantly below transplant donor controls even after long-term ART.

This receptor was identified in a man younger than 45 with HIV. This chain is built from TRBV18 and TRBJ2-5; 7 central nucleotides agree with TRBD2. The sequenced sample was unsorted PBMCs, obtained 3.4 years after starting antiretroviral therapy. The nucleotides are TGTGCCAGCTCACCTGGACTAGTCCAAGAGACCCAGTACTTC. Its coded protein is CASSPGLVQETQYF. When the CDR3 is completed using the reference TRBV18 and TRBJ2-5 genes on either side, the full variable domain is NAGVMQNPRHLVRRRGQEARLRCSPMKGHSHVYWYRQLPEEGLKFMVYLQKENIIDESGMPKERFSAEFPKEGPSILRIQQVVRGDSAAYFCASSPGLVQETQYFGPGTRLLVL.